The 5 T cell receptor beta chains presented below share a single source sample, sequenced in a study of T cell responses to AZD1222 COVID-19 vaccine. TCRdb's table, derived via immunoSEQ multiplex PCR, lists solely in-frame clones and lacks some. The table includes some 100,000 clones, 85% to 95% detected once. The sample here was peripheral blood, taken on day 0 of AZD1222 vaccination. Every receptor here comes from an adult in good health.

This clone was observed once. The chain combines TRBV11-1 with TRBJ2-1; TRBD2 might be the D (5 bases). The CDR3 spans 16 residues. Germline V gene data show CDR1 as SGHAT and CDR2 as FQDESV (reference sequence). V lost 4 bases, J lost 2 bases, and 15 bases lay in between. CDR3 nucleotides: TGTGCCAGCAGCTCACGAAGCGGCCATCCCTACAATGAGCAGTTCTTC. This sequence encodes CASSSRSGHPYNEQFF.

As DNA, the CDR3 is TGTGCCAGCTGGAACAGGGGGGGCACAGATACGCAGTATTTT. It specifies CASWNRGGTDTQYF. The chain is built from TRBV11-2 and TRBJ2-3; 8 nucleotides align to TRBD1. There are 14 residues in the CDR3. The germline V gene has CDR1 SGHAT and CDR2 FQNNGV. V lost 8 bases and J lost 1; bases outside the gene matches: 5.

The chain carries TRBV28 and TRBJ1-1; D perhaps matches TRBD1 (5 bases). The V gene lost 2 bases and the J gene lost 2 bases, with 9 bases spanning the gap. CDR3 length: 14 residues. Germline V gene sequence: CDR1 MDHEN, CDR2 SYDVKM. The CDR3 DNA reads TGTGCCAGCAGTTTACCAGGGTTTAACACTGAAGCTTTCTTT. Its protein product is CASSLPGFNTEAFF.

The chain employs TRBV11-2 and TRBJ2-5, with TRBD2 matching over 10 bases. The length of the CDR3 is 15 residues. The V gene's germline CDR1 is SGHAT and CDR2 FQNNGV. Trimming took 0 bases from V and 6 from J; bases not matched to a gene: 4. CDR3 DNA: TGTGCCAGCAGCTTAGATCCTAGCGGGGGACAGACCCAGTACTTC. Amino acids: CASSLDPSGGQTQYF.

For the CDR3, the DNA is TGTGCCAGCATTAATAGCGGGAGGCTACACACCGGGGAGCTGTTTTTT. Protein sequence: CASINSGRLHTGELFF. V usage is TRBV28 and J usage is TRBJ2-2; 10 nucleotides agree with TRBD2. The CDR3 is made up of 16 amino acids. CDR1 is MDHEN and CDR2 is SYDVKM in the germline V gene. Trimming at V came to 7 bases and at J to 3 bases, leaving 8 bases not matched to a gene.